This T cell receptor (beta chain) derives from a study of blood T cell repertoires in COVID-19 (TCRdb year 2020). Study-level background: Samples covering the acute and convalescent phases of COVID-19 were provided by collaborators in the United States, Italy and Spain. Deeply sampled blood TCRbeta repertoires from subjects exposed to, actively infected with, or recovered from COVID-19 were included in the dataset. Where available, HLA class I and class II types were obtained from metadata supplied by the sample provider rather than from assay-based typing. The prospective study material was composed of cDNA or gDNA derived from T cells, B-cell-depleted T cells, or PBMCs. The repertoires were made available in a free public database intended to serve as a resource for research on the immune response to SARS-CoV-2. The samples were drawn from the first 160 participants of the ongoing ImmuneRACE study and from roughly 1,300 subjects provided by 6 global collaborators. The sample metadata nearly always contained a de-identified subject ID, COVID-19 status, age in years and sex.

Participants in the prospective study were aged about 18 to 89 years, lived in 24 United States geographic areas, and enrolled through a virtual design. Cohort assignment in the prospective study relied on participant-reported clinical history from a screening survey and a study questionnaire. Exposed participants had been in contact, within 2 weeks of entering the study, with a person who had a PCR-confirmed or clinician-diagnosed case of COVID-19. Mobile phlebotomists in the prospective study collected whole blood, serum and a nasopharyngeal or oropharyngeal swab from every participant. Prospective study participants could optionally give additional blood draws and questionnaires over an approximately 2-month period. Blood samples from the prospective study were shipped frozen or at room temperature prior to DNA extraction. TCRbeta CDR3 regions were amplified from genomic DNA by means of the immunoSEQ Assay, a bias-controlled multiplex PCR. From the authors' description of their analysis: The number of nucleated cells in each sample was estimated from the amplification of reference gene primers within the assay. To quantify the absolute abundance of each unique TCRbeta CDR3 rearrangement, sequence reads were collapsed and filtered. For each sample, productive Simpson clonality was calculated by taking the square root of Simpson's diversity index across productive rearrangements. What TCRdb holds here is the immuneACCESS table cut down to in-frame rearrangements. Part of the clones is not present; checked against another copy, under half of the missing clones reflect an unresolved V gene, and the others are unexplained. That table furnishes V, J and clone size, whereas the DNA furnished D and trimming. The sample includes some 150,000 clones, with 84% observed a single time. Roughly 1.7% of the sample is taken by the ten largest.

Study-level results and caveats: Clinical and demographic metadata were provided uncurated, with the amount varying by source and participant.

As concerns this clone: Its recognized antigen is unknown. No per-base quality is available; no much larger clone lies one base away.

The TCR sequence derives from a woman aged 18-30 years who had been exposed to COVID-19. Sequencing used PBMCs or T cells enriched from blood (not recorded which).

The CDR3: CASSLTRTGLGNEQFF. The base sequence is TGCGCCAGCAGCCTCACACGGACAGGTCTGGGCAATGAGCAGTTCTTC. The chain is made from TRBV10-1 and TRBJ2-1; TRBD1 fits 7 bases in the junction. Trimming leaves V shorter by 6 bases and J shorter by 6 bases, with the junction holding 14 bases beyond the gene matches. From the germline V gene (reference sequence), CDR1 is WNHNN and CDR2 is SYGVQD. Taken from cysteine to phenylalanine, the CDR3 has 16 residues. CDR3 DNA only is kept here, 48 bases in frame from base 1.